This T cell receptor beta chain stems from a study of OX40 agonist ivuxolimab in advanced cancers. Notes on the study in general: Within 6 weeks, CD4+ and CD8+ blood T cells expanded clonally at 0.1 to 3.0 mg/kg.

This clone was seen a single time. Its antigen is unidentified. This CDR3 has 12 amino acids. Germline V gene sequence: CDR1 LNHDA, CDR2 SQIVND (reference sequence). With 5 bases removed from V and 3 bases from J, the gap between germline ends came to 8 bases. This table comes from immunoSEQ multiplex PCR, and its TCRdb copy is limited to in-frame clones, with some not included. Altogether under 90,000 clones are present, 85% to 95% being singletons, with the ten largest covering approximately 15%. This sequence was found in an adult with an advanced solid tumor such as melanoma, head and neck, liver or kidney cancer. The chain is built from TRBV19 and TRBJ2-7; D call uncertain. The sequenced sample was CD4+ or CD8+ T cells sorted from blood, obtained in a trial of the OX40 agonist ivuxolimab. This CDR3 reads CASSSGFYEQYF. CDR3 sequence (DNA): TGTGCCAGTAGTTCGGGCTTCTACGAGCAGTACTTC.